A single sample gave rise to the 3 T cell receptor beta chains below, sequenced in a study of cytomegalovirus exposure and HLA in healthy donors. Primers: 60 Vbeta forward and 13 Jbeta reverse. This table comes from immunoSEQ multiplex PCR, and its TCRdb copy is limited to in-frame clones, with some not included. The data contain about 140,000 clones, over 75% of them seen just once; the ten biggest clones take up roughly 0.5%. Input material: PBMCs. The receptors were sampled from a woman between 35 and 50 years old in good health and CMV-seronegative.

The V gene is TRBV27, the J gene TRBJ1-5, with D perhaps matching TRBD1 (6 bases). V lost 5 bases to trimming and J lost 1 base, with 9 bases between them. Germline V gives CDR1 MNHEY, CDR2 SMNVEV (reference sequence). The CDR3 runs 14 residues. The DNA for the CDR3 is TGTGCCAGCAGTCGACAGGCAAGCAATCAGCCCCAGCATTTT. Its protein is CASSRQASNQPQHF.

The chain couples TRBV5-1 to TRBJ2-2; D call uncertain. Trimming took off 0 bases at V and 0 bases at J, with 15 bases between the two ends. CDR1 is SGHRS, CDR2 YFSETQ, per germline. The CDR3 is made up of 18 amino acids. CDR3 sequence reads: CASSLEFRGSANTGELFF. CDR3 sequence (DNA): TGCGCCAGCAGCTTGGAATTCCGAGGAAGCGCGAACACCGGGGAGCTGTTTTTT.

The V call is TRBV10-3, the J call TRBJ1-5; no firm D call. The V end was cut by 3 bases, the J end by 10 bases, with 10 bases between. The CDR3 runs 12 residues. Germline values: CDR1 ENHRY, CDR2 SYGVKD. The CDR3 protein is CAISDPQLPQHF. The CDR3 bases are TGTGCCATCAGTGATCCTCAGTTACCCCAGCATTTT.